Listed below are T cell receptor beta chains from one sample, sequenced in a study of T cells in Graves' hyperthyroidism and ophthalmopathy. Via MiXCR, TCRdb re-called the multiplex PCR reads, giving one row per CDR3 protein. The sample lists around 50,000 distinct CDR3 sequences, less than 60% seen once, with roughly 9.7% in the top ten. The sample comprised blood. The receptors originated from a woman aged 50 to 65 with Graves' ophthalmopathy. CDR3s include the opening cysteine and the closing phenylalanine or tryptophan. A D gene is named only where the DNA matches it firmly. Clone sizes are given selectively: once, few, many, or a class where the clone is expanded.

TRBJ2-7 15 TRBV7-2 - TRBD2 CASSLASGGSYEQYF TGTGCCAGCAGCTTAGCTAGCGGGGGCTCCTACGAGCAGTACTTC
TRBJ1-4 14 TRBV15 - - CATSRDPTNEKLFF TGTGCCACCAGCAGAGATCCAACTAATGAAAAACTGTTTTTT
TRBJ1-6 17 TRBV27 many - CASSLGGASSYNSPLHF TGTGCCAGCAGTTTAGGCGGTGCGAGCTCCTATAATTCACCCCTCCACTTT
TRBJ2-3 18 TRBV13 many TRBD2 CASRPRGGRGGGADTQYF TGTGCCAGCAGACCCCGGGGGGGGCGGGGGGGCGGCGCAGATACGCAGTATTTT
TRBJ2-1 13 TRBV2 few TRBD1 CASGDRGRLRQFF TGTGCCAGCGGAGACAGGGGTAGACTAAGGCAGTTCTTC
TRBJ2-2 15 TRBV19 - - CAGSIDGRVAGELFF TGTGCCGGTAGTATAGATGGGAGAGTCGCCGGGGAGCTGTTTTTT
TRBJ1-5 14 TRBV2 many TRBD1 CASSGGQGSQPQHF TGTGCCAGCAGCGGGGGACAGGGGAGTCAGCCCCAGCATTTT
TRBJ2-1 12 TRBV12-3/TRBV12-4 - - CASSLVAGPRFF TGTGCCAGCAGTTTAGTGGCAGGGCCTCGGTTCTTC
TRBJ2-7 15 TRBV7-2 many TRBD1 CASSQPGTGTYEQYF TGTGCCAGCAGCCAGCCCGGGACAGGTACCTACGAGCAGTACTTC
TRBJ2-7 12 TRBV2 - - CASSYGPYEQYF TGTGCCAGCAGTTACGGCCCCTACGAGCAGTACTTC
TRBJ2-6 15 TRBV7-3 - - CASRLQGFGANVLTF TGTGCCAGCAGGTTACAGGGCTTTGGGGCCAACGTCCTGACTTTC
TRBJ1-4 13 TRBV20-1 - - CSARNLRYEKLFF TGCAGTGCTAGGAACCTGAGGTATGAAAAACTGTTTTTT
TRBJ1-2 14 TRBV3-1 - TRBD1 CASSQGTGADGYTF TGTGCCAGCAGCCAAGGGACAGGGGCCGATGGCTACACCTTC
TRBJ2-2 14 TRBV6-5 many - CASNSGRNTGELFF TGTGCCAGCAACTCCGGGCGGAACACCGGGGAGCTGTTTTTT
TRBJ1-6 17 TRBV6-2/TRBV6-3 many - CASSYFARSSYNSPLHF TGTGCCAGCAGTTATTTCGCGAGGAGCTCCTATAATTCACCCCTCCACTTT
TRBJ2-2 21 TRBV12-5 - TRBD2 CASGLAPRWQGPGGDTGELFF TGTGCTAGTGGTTTAGCTCCTAGATGGCAGGGTCCGGGGGGAGACACCGGGGAGCTGTTTTTT
TRBJ1-5 16 TRBV7-8 many TRBD1 CASSFGTGGFNQPQHF TGTGCCAGCAGCTTCGGGACAGGGGGCTTCAATCAGCCCCAGCATTTT
TRBJ1-2 12 TRBV29-1 medium-sized - CSVGGQNYGYTF TGCAGCGTTGGCGGGCAGAACTATGGCTACACCTTC
TRBJ1-3 15 TRBV5-1 many - CASRPGESVGNTIYF TGCGCCAGCCGACCGGGGGAAAGCGTCGGAAACACCATATATTTT
TRBJ1-4 14 TRBV5-6 many TRBD1 CASSIGQGVGKLFF TGTGCCAGCAGCATCGGACAGGGCGTGGGAAAACTGTTTTTT
TRBJ2-7 13 TRBV7-2 - - CASSLRGKGEQYF TGTGCCAGCAGCTTGCGGGGAAAAGGCGAGCAGTACTTC
TRBJ2-7 16 TRBV19 many TRBD1 CASRTTGTGGSYEQYF TGTGCCAGTAGAACGACCGGGACAGGGGGTTCCTACGAGCAGTACTTC
TRBJ2-7 15 TRBV7-2 - TRBD2 CAGSLGLAGDDEQYF TGTGCCGGCAGCTTAGGACTAGCGGGAGATGACGAGCAGTACTTC
TRBJ2-1 17 TRBV7-3 many TRBD2 CASSLGPVLAGPNEQFF TGTGCCAGCAGCTTAGGTCCCGTGCTAGCGGGCCCCAATGAGCAGTTCTTC
TRBJ2-2 17 TRBV6-5 many TRBD1 CASSTRDRGRDTGELFF TGTGCCAGCAGCACCCGGGACAGGGGCAGGGACACCGGGGAGCTGTTTTTT
TRBJ2-1 15 TRBV11-2 many TRBD2 CASSLMGEGTNEQFF TGTGCCAGCAGCTTAATGGGGGAGGGAACCAATGAGCAGTTCTTC
TRBJ1-3 15 TRBV19 once - CASSTPPGSGNTIYF TGTGCCAGTAGTACCCCACCGGGCTCTGGAAACACCATATATTTT
TRBJ2-5 15 TRBV5-8 many - CASSPEPQRRETQYF TGTGCCAGCAGCCCCGAGCCTCAGCGGCGGGAGACCCAGTACTTC
TRBJ2-5 14 TRBV5-1 many - CASSFGGTQETQYF TGCGCCAGCAGCTTTGGGGGGACCCAAGAGACCCAGTACTTC
TRBJ1-1 12 TRBV19 many - CASRWRNTEAFF TGTGCCAGTAGATGGAGGAACACTGAAGCTTTCTTT
TRBJ2-3 13 TRBV7-2 many - CASSLTDTDTQYF TGTGCCAGCAGCTTAACAGACACAGATACGCAGTATTTT
TRBJ2-6 15 TRBV19 many - CASRGLNSGANVLTF TGTGCCAGTCGAGGACTGAACTCTGGGGCCAACGTCCTGACTTTC
TRBJ1-5 16 TRBV7-2 - - CASSGVGGAQDQPQHF TGTGCCAGCAGCGGGGTAGGGGGAGCCCAAGATCAGCCCCAGCATTTT
TRBJ2-5 17 TRBV11-2 - TRBD2 CASTLPGVAGVEETQYF TGTGCCAGCACCCTCCCGGGCGTAGCGGGGGTGGAAGAGACCCAGTACTTC
TRBJ2-7 13 TRBV7-9 - - CASSPKRSYGQYF TGTGCCAGCAGCCCGAAACGCAGCTACGGGCAGTACTTC
TRBJ2-5 13 TRBV5-6 - TRBD2 CASSISGGETQYF TGTGCCAGCAGCATCTCGGGGGGGGAAACCCAGTACTTC
TRBJ2-1 15 TRBV10-3 - TRBD1 CATTGQGAAFNEQFF TGTGCCACCACCGGGCAGGGGGCCGCGTTCAATGAGCAGTTCTTC
TRBJ2-7 18 TRBV5-1 few TRBD2 CASRFSGGPRTLAYEQYF TGCGCCAGCAGATTTAGCGGGGGGCCGCGGACCCTAGCCTACGAGCAGTACTTC
TRBJ2-7 14 TRBV20-1 many TRBD2 CSAWGLAGVGEQYF TGCAGTGCCTGGGGACTAGCGGGAGTGGGAGAGCAGTACTTC
TRBJ2-7 15 TRBV18 - - CASSPSRDTSYEQYF TGTGCCAGCTCACCCTCCCGGGACACCTCCTACGAGCAGTACTTC
TRBJ2-5 15 TRBV7-9 many TRBD1 CTSSLDWDSTETQYF TGTACCAGCAGCTTAGATTGGGACAGTACAGAGACCCAGTACTTC
TRBJ1-6 13 TRBV20-1 - - CSARDLRGSPLHF TGCAGTGCTAGAGATTTACGGGGTTCACCCCTCCACTTT
TRBJ2-2 13 TRBV6-2/TRBV6-3 many - CASTRRETGELFF TGTGCCAGCACCAGGAGGGAAACCGGGGAGCTGTTTTTT
TRBJ2-7 14 TRBV5-1 many - CASSLTGFSYEQYF TGCGCCAGCAGCTTGACAGGGTTCTCCTACGAGCAGTACTTC
TRBJ2-7 14 TRBV20-1 many TRBD2 CSARPLAGSYEQYF TGCAGTGCTAGGCCACTAGCGGGATCCTACGAGCAGTACTTC
TRBJ2-7 16 TRBV7-8 many - CASSLIPRQGGVEQYF TGTGCCAGCAGCTTAATCCCCAGGCAGGGAGGCGTCGAGCAGTACTTC
TRBJ1-1 13 TRBV20-1 once - CSARAGVNTEAFF TGCAGTGCTAGAGCGGGCGTGAACACTGAAGCTTTCTTT
TRBJ1-1 14 TRBV7-9 many TRBD1 CASSPGGGETEAFF TGTGCCAGCAGCCCAGGGGGAGGAGAGACTGAAGCTTTCTTT
TRBJ1-2 14 TRBV2 - - CASSELTVGYGYTF TGTGCCAGCAGTGAACTAACAGTTGGCTATGGCTACACCTTC
TRBJ1-2 15 TRBV13 many TRBD1 CASSLRDRGVYGYTF TGTGCCAGCAGCTTACGAGACAGGGGCGTCTATGGCTACACCTTC
TRBJ2-7 15 TRBV20-1 many TRBD2 CSARASGRGAYEQYF TGCAGTGCTAGGGCTAGCGGGAGAGGGGCCTACGAGCAGTACTTC
TRBJ1-1 13 TRBV20-1 - - CSASGQAQTEAFF TGCAGTGCTAGTGGGCAGGCTCAGACTGAAGCTTTCTTT